This passage covers 5 T cell receptor beta chains from one sample sequenced in a study of blood T cell repertoires in COVID-19. TCRdb's copy holds only in-frame clones and misses some; the assay was immunoSEQ multiplex PCR. The repertoire holds 40,000 or so clones, with around 83% as singletons. The specimen sequenced was peripheral blood. Receptor source: a human donor in a cohort sampled during active COVID-19.

The chain links TRBV5-1 to TRBJ2-5, with D hard to call. The germline CDR1 and CDR2 sequences are SGHRS and YFSETQ. The CDR3 has 12 residues. Deletions cut 0 bases from V and 5 bases from J, with 5 bases between. Here the CDR3 DNA reads TGCGCCAGCAGCTTGGGGCGGGAGACCCAGTACTTC. Protein: CASSLGRETQYF.

The CDR3 protein is CASRVDSNQPQHF. The CDR3 DNA is TGTGCCAGCAGGGTAGATAGCAATCAGCCCCAGCATTTT. The chain combines TRBV12-3 or TRBV12-4 with TRBJ1-5; no definite D call. V gave up 6 bases and J gave up 0 bases, with 6 bases separating them. The CDR3 is 13 residues long.

The table lists this clone with a count of one. This chain joins TRBV9 and TRBJ2-3, with 9 bases matching TRBD2. CDR3 length equals 17 residues. The V and J ends lost 4 bases and 4 bases, in that order; junction bases with no gene match: 13. Germline V gene data show CDR1 as SGDLS and CDR2 as YYNGEE. CDR3 amino acids: CASSLPQGGGVADTQYF. The CDR3 DNA reads as TGTGCCAGCAGCCTTCCCCAGGGCGGGGGGGTCGCAGATACGCAGTATTTT.

The V call is TRBV18, the J call TRBJ2-7; 7 bases are a match to TRBD1. The CDR3 spans 13 residues. After removal of 5 bases from V and 2 bases from J, the junction contained 3 bases not matched to a gene. CDR1 and CDR2 (germline): KGHSH, LQKENI. CDR3 amino acids: CASSAGQAYEQYF. CDR3 nucleotide sequence: TGTGCCAGCTCAGCCGGACAGGCCTACGAGCAGTACTTC.

This chain's CDR3 is CASIGATNTGELFF. The CDR3, as DNA: TGTGCCAGTATAGGAGCTACGAACACCGGGGAGCTGTTTTTT. J is TRBJ2-2 and V is TRBV19; unclear D gene. This CDR3 contains 14 residues. V lost 7 bases to trimming and J lost 0 bases, with 9 bases between them. The V gene's germline CDR1 is LNHDA and CDR2 SQIVND (reference sequence).